This TCR beta chain was retrieved from a study of blood T cell repertoires in COVID-19 (TCRdb year 2020). For the study in its entirety: Collaborator samples came from the United States, Italy and Spain and covered acute and convalescent phases of COVID-19. The material from the prospective study consisted of cDNA or gDNA derived from T cells, B-cell-depleted T cells, or PBMCs. Deeply sampled blood TCRbeta repertoires from subjects exposed to, actively infected with, or recovered from COVID-19 were included in the dataset. The samples were drawn from the first 160 participants of the ongoing ImmuneRACE study and from 950 to 1,500 subjects provided by 6 global collaborators. A de-identified subject ID, COVID-19 status, age in years and sex were almost always included in the sample metadata. Where available, HLA class I and class II types were obtained from metadata supplied by the sample provider rather than from assay-based typing. The repertoires were released in a freely available public database meant as a resource for research on the immune response to SARS-CoV-2. Paper-wide results and their limitations: How much clinical and demographic metadata was included differed by source and by participant, and the metadata was provided uncurated.

A remark on this clone: No antigen is known for it. No much larger clonotype is one base removed from it; base qualities were not supplied.

TCRbeta CDR3 regions were amplified from genomic DNA by means of the immunoSEQ Assay, a bias-controlled multiplex PCR. In the authors' own workflow: Nucleated cell counts per sample were estimated from amplification of reference gene primers within the assay. Sequence reads were collapsed and filtered to measure the absolute abundance of every unique TCRbeta CDR3 rearrangement. For each sample, productive Simpson clonality was calculated as the square root of Simpson's diversity index over productive rearrangements. The immuneACCESS repertoire file appears here via TCRdb, limited to in-frame rearrangements. These files lack a portion of the clones; in checked studies, under half of the deficit traces to unresolved V genes, and the cause of the others is not known. D and trimming were read from the DNA, whereas the V and J calls and clone size are those reported in that table. For this sample the table gives over 100,000 clones, of which less than 85% were detected only once. 12% of the sample is taken by the ten largest.

The collaborating institutions used their own protocols to collect whole blood in K2EDTA tubes. For TCRbeta analysis, collaborator samples were shipped as frozen whole blood, as isolated PBMCs, or as DNA extracted from either sample type. The sample taken for sequencing was peripheral blood. This TCR derives from a woman between 55 and 75 years old with acute or convalescent COVID-19.

The nucleotide sequence is TGTGCCACCAGTGAGGGTAGCATGAACACTGAAGCTTTCTTT. It codes for CATSEGSMNTEAFF. The chain uses TRBV24-1 and TRBJ1-1; the D gene assignment is ambiguous. Trimming at the junction amounts to 4 bases on V and 0 bases on J, and the germline ends lie 8 bases apart. The germline V gene gives CDR1 as KGHDR and CDR2 as SFDVKD. The CDR3 measures 14 amino acids from cysteine to phenylalanine. CDR3 DNA only is kept here, 42 bases in frame from base 1.